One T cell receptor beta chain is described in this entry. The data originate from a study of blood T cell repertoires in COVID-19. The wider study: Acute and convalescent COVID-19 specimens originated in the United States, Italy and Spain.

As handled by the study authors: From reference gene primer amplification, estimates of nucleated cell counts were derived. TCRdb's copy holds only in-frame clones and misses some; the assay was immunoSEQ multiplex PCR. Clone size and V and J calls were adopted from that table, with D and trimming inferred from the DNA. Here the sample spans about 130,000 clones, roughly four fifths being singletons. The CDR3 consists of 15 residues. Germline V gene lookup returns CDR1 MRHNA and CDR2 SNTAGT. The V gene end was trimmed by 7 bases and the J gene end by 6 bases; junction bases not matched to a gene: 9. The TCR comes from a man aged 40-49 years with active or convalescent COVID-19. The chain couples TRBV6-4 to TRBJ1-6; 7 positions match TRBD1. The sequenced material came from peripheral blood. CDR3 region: CASTAPGQPNSPLHF. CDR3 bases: TGTGCCAGCACCGCCCCGGGACAGCCTAATTCACCCCTCCACTTT.